The present T cell receptor beta chain was sequenced within a study of blood T cell repertoires in COVID-19. Overall study context: Italy, Spain and the United States were the sources of the convalescent and acute COVID-19 samples.

Per the germline V gene, CDR1 is GTSNPN and CDR2 is SVGIG (reference sequence). Deletions cut 4 bases from V and 7 bases from J, with 17 bases between. The length of the CDR3 is 15 residues. Repertoires were generated with immunoSEQ multiplex PCR, while TCRdb's copy carries only in-frame clones and drops some. The repertoire includes some 140,000 clones, about 90% of them detected once, and 0.55% sits in the top ten. The sequence was collected from a man between 50 and 59 years old with acute or convalescent COVID-19. This sequence joins TRBV30 and TRBJ1-6; D gene ambiguous. The sample comprised peripheral blood. The CDR3 here is CAWTSWEGRNSPLHF. For the CDR3, the DNA is TGTGCCTGGACGTCATGGGAGGGCAGGAATTCACCCCTCCACTTT.